This T cell receptor (beta chain) was recovered during a study of metastatic and nonmetastatic thyroid tumors. Study-wide results and caveats: A significant increase in TCR beta diversity was reportedly seen in malignant thyroid tumors relative to benign nodules, in blood and tumor.

TCRdb used MiXCR to call clones anew from the PCR reads. This sample has around 61,000 clones, with under 30% found just once. The CDR3 is made up of 16 amino acids. Trimming removed 4 bases at V and 2 bases at J, with 19 bases between. Germline CDR1 and CDR2: GTSNPN and SVGIG (reference sequence). Every patient was untreated before thyroid surgery. To note about this clone: Its specificity is unknown.

This TCR was recovered from a female donor with papillary thyroid cancer or a benign thyroid nodule (not recorded which). Some clones in this sample may be carry-over from other donors' samples. Sequencing was performed on blood. The chain carries TRBV30 and TRBJ2-3; weak D call: TRBD1 (6 bases). The CDR3 sequence is CAWTQGTIQLTDTQYF. The CDR3 DNA follows: TGTGCCTGGACTCAGGGGACAATTCAACTCACAGATACGCAGTATTTT.